This TCR beta chain was documented in a study of T cell changes during pregnancy in multiple sclerosis. Some clones are missing from TCRdb's copy, which holds only in-frame ones; the method was immunoSEQ multiplex PCR. The table records about 77,000 clones, 90% to 95% of them present only once. The sequence was obtained from a female donor in good health, enrolled as a control in a pregnancy study. The sample consisted of peripheral blood, taken after pregnancy.

This chain's CDR3 is CASSPSPGQGPNSPLHF. CDR3 DNA sequence: TGTGCCAGCAGCCCTAGCCCCGGACAGGGCCCCAATTCACCCCTCCACTTT. The chain links TRBV7-8 to TRBJ1-6, with TRBD1 matching 8 bases. Looked up from germline, CDR1 is SGHVS and CDR2 is FQNEAQ. The CDR3 sequence is 17 residues long. The ends lost 5 bases at V and 7 bases at J; junction bases unmatched: 13.